Many counts were recorded for the clone carrying this T cell receptor (beta chain). CDR1 is DFQATT, CDR2 SNEGSKA, per germline (reference sequence). This CDR3 contains 14 residues. J was trimmed by 4 bases and V by 5 bases; bases with no gene match: 7. This sample was taken from a study of identical twins. Template switching supplied a universal primer site; unique molecular identifiers were carried on the cDNA. TCRdb redid the calling of the 5' RACE reads with MiXCR, one entry per CDR3 protein. Of hundreds of thousands of distinct CDR3 sequences listed, approximately 6% are singletons. The sequence came from a man between 18 and 35 years old in good health. Material for sequencing was naive T cells sorted from blood. The J gene is TRBJ2-2, the V gene TRBV20-1, with 7 bases aligning to TRBD2. The CDR3 region is CSAAGLAATGELFF. The CDR3 region has the DNA TGCAGTGCTGCGGGCCTAGCGGCCACCGGGGAGCTGTTTTTT.